This entry describes one TCR beta chain. Its antigen is not known. This entry comes from a study of CD8+ T cells in alopecia areata. Study results and caveats: For patients receiving tofacitinib, scalp clonality and expanded CD8+ clones among the top 100 significantly decreased. Lesional scalp, especially alopecia totalis/universalis, showed higher clonality than normal scalp.

As for treatment: oral pan-JAK inhibitor, 5-10 mg twice daily. The investigators collected lesional scalp punch biopsies and peripheral blood from alopecia areata patients. From PBMCs, CD4+ and CD8+ T cells were sorted. Isolated RNA was reverse transcribed into cDNA used as the sequencing template. Using immunoSEQ multiplex PCR, the repertoire was profiled, and TCRdb retains in-frame clones only, with some absent. The top ten clones hold 1% of a sample with fewer than 250,000 clones, more than 50% of them seen once. Material: CD4+ T cells sorted from blood, obtained at week 24, from a patient treated with tofacitinib. The receptor was derived from a human donor with alopecia areata.

The CDR3 bases are TGTGCCAGCAGCTTGCCCCGGGGAGACTCTGAAGCTTTCTTT. Translated: CASSLPRGDSEAFF. The V and J genes are TRBV5-6 and TRBJ1-1; D remains ambiguous. The germline V gene encodes CDR1 SGHDT and CDR2 YYEEEE. The CDR3 is made up of 14 amino acids. The V and J ends lost 1 base and 6 bases respectively, with 13 bases between them. Drawing the rest from reference TRBV5-6 and TRBJ1-1, the complete variable domain is DAGVTQSPTHLIKTRGQQVTLRCSPKSGHDTVSWYQQALGQGPQFIFQYYEEEERQRGNFPDRFSGHQFPNYSSELNVNALLLGDSALYLCASSLPRGDSEAFFGQGTRLTVV.